A selection of T cell receptor beta chains follows, all from one sample in a study of shared clonotypes between healthy human individuals. The table came from immunoSEQ multiplex PCR; TCRdb's copy has only in-frame clones and leaves some out. The table lists about 1 million clones, around 76% of them singletons. Sequencing used memory CD4+ T cells sorted from blood. These receptors were collected from a man aged 18 to 29 in good health. The CDR3 runs from the conserved cysteine through the conserved F or W.

TRBV10-3	TRBJ2-3	CAITTPLGGTDTQYF
TRBV5-4	TRBJ1-3	CASSLDQGRNTIYF
TRBV6-6	TRBJ1-1	CASSLLQGRSTEAFF
TRBV5-1	TRBJ1-3	CASSLEILQGARGNTIYF
TRBV4-3	TRBJ1-2	CASSGEVRDSYTF
TRBV28	TRBJ1-1	CASSFSDRLGTEAFF
TRBV7-2	TRBJ2-1	CASSLVAGVNNEQFF
TRBV19	TRBJ1-2	CASSRDRGRGYTF
TRBV28	TRBJ2-7	CASSLIKDEQYF
TRBV6-6	TRBJ1-2	CASSTFDRGSYGYTF
TRBV6-5	TRBJ2-7	CASSRPTAGGEQYF
TRBV9	TRBJ2-1	CASSTGRTTQVNEQFF
TRBV6-5	TRBJ1-2	CASSYKAQNYGYTF
TRBV15	TRBJ1-5	CATSRDPDSQPQHF
TRBV28	TRBJ2-7	CASSAGQGPISYEQYF
TRBV28	TRBJ1-2	CASSLRTVSGYGYTF
TRBV4-2	TRBJ1-5	CASSLGSREFNQPQHF
TRBV5-8	TRBJ2-5	CASSLESGGRTQYF
TRBV28	TRBJ2-2	CASSLVGGLPTGELFF
TRBV28	TRBJ2-7	CASSPNPGQGYYEQYF
TRBV29-1	TRBJ2-1	CSVAAGAGVGYNEQFF
TRBV7-9	TRBJ2-3	CASSHWGGASSTDTQYF
TRBV27	TRBJ2-1	CASSLGQGIEQFF
TRBV6-6	TRBJ2-6	CASRQNRANVLTF
TRBV6-6	TRBJ1-6	CASSYSADSPLHF
TRBV6-5	TRBJ2-5	CASSQGGTQYF
TRBV7-2	TRBJ2-7	CASSLALGQAGVSEQYF
TRBV7-8	TRBJ2-7	CASISNPVGTYEQYF
TRBV5-6	TRBJ2-5	CASTFRPTTTQETQYF
TRBV5-1	TRBJ1-1	CASSDTMNTEAFF
TRBV6-1	TRBJ2-5	CAGTSGAQETQYF
TRBV15	TRBJ1-1	CATSRDQIRGRNEAFF
TRBV19	TRBJ1-5	CASTSDGYDQPQHF
TRBV27	TRBJ1-6	CASSLSAPQGSNSPLHF
TRBV6-8	TRBJ1-3	CASSYSPGGGSGNTIYF
TRBV21-1	TRBJ2-1	CASSKALAGRSYNEQFF
TRBV4-2	TRBJ1-6	CASSQDRESPLHF
TRBV29-1	TRBJ1-2	CSVGVSNYGYTF
TRBV7-3	TRBJ1-1	CASSPAGGSPEAFF
TRBV6-1	TRBJ2-2	CASSRQGNTGELFF
TRBV27	TRBJ1-6	CASRADRYSPLHF
TRBV4-1	TRBJ2-3	CASSQERGEDTQYF
TRBV11-2	TRBJ1-6	CASSFDRVNSPLHF
TRBV7-7	TRBJ2-1	CASSLGGLAGFEQFF
TRBV27	TRBJ2-7	CASSRTKDYEQYF
TRBV4-3	TRBJ1-2	CASSLDPSPNYGYTF
TRBV5-5	TRBJ2-5	CASSSPVLAGGQRETQYF
TRBV13	TRBJ2-6	CASSWARAGSGANVLTF
TRBV4-2	TRBJ2-2	CASSQDPGGNTGELFF
TRBV6-5	TRBJ2-3	CASRARGTDTQYF
TRBV28	TRBJ1-6	CASGPGQGVSVGSPLHF
TRBV5-4	TRBJ2-6	CASSTPGTVSGANVLTF
TRBV15	TRBJ2-7	CATSAQGDLAKQYF
TRBV2	TRBJ2-7	CASSGPTRAVYEQYF
TRBV30	TRBJ1-5	CAWSSGESNQPQHF
TRBV9	TRBJ1-1	CASSALRTGEAFF
TRBV6-5	TRBJ1-5	CASSPPGGNQPQHF
TRBV5-4	TRBJ1-2	CAVSLVLGGPNYGYTF
TRBV7-2	TRBJ2-1	CASSMDSGRGNEQFF